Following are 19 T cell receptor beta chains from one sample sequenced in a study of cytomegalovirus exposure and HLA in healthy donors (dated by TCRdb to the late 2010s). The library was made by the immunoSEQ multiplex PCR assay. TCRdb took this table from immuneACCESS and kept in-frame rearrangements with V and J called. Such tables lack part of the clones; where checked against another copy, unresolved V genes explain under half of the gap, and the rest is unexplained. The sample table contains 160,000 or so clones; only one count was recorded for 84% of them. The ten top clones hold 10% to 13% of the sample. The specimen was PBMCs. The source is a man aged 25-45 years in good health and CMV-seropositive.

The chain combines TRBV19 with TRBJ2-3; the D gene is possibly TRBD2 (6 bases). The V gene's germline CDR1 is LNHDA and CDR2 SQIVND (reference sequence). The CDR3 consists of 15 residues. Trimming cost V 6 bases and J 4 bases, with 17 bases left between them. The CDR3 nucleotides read TGTGCCAGTAGGGTCCGGGACTCCCTCCCAGATACGCAGTATTTT. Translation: CASRVRDSLPDTQYF.

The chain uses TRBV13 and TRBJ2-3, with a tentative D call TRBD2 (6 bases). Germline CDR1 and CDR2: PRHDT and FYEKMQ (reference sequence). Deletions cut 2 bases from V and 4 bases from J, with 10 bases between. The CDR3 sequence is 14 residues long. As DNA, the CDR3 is TGTGCCAGCAGCTTAAGTAGCGGCCCAGATACGCAGTATTTT. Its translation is CASSLSSGPDTQYF.

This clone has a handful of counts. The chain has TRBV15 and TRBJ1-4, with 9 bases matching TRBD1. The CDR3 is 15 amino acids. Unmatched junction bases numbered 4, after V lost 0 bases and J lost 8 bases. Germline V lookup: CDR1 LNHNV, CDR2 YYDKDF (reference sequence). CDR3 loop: CATSRDIGTGEKLFF. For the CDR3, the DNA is TGTGCCACCAGCAGAGATATTGGGACAGGGGAAAAACTGTTTTTT. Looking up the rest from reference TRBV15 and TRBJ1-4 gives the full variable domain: DAMVIQNPRYQVTQFGKPVTLSCSQTLNHNVMYWYQQKSSQAPKLLFHYYDKDFNNEADTPDNFQSRRPNTSFCFLDIRSPGLGDTAMYLCATSRDIGTGEKLFFGSGTQLSVL.

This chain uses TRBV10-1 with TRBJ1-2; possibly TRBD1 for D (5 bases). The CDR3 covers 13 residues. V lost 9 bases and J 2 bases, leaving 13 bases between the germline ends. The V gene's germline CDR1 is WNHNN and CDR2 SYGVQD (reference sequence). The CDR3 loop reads CASSGLKNYGYTF. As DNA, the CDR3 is TGCGCCAGTTCGGGACTGAAAAACTATGGCTACACCTTC.

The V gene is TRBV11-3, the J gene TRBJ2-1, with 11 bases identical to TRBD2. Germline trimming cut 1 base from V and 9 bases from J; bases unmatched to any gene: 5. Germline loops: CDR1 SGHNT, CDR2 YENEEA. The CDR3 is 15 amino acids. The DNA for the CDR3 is TGTGCCAGCAGCTTAGTAGCGGGAGGGCCGGGTGAGCAGTTCTTC. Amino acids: CASSLVAGGPGEQFF.

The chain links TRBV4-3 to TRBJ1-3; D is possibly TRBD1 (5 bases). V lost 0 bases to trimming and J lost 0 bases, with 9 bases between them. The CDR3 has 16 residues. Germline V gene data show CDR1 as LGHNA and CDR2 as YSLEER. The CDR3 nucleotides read TGCGCCAGCAGCCAAGAGCCGACAGACTCTGGAAACACCATATATTTT. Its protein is CASSQEPTDSGNTIYF.

The CDR3 spells CASKQGASGEQYF. The CDR3 DNA reads as TGTGCCAGCAAACAGGGGGCATCGGGTGAGCAGTACTTC. This rearrangement joins TRBV27 to TRBJ2-7; TRBD1 matches at 9 bases. The CDR3 covers 13 residues. The germline V gene has CDR1 MNHEY and CDR2 SMNVEV (reference sequence). V lost 7 bases to trimming and J lost 7 bases; unmatched junction nucleotides: 8.

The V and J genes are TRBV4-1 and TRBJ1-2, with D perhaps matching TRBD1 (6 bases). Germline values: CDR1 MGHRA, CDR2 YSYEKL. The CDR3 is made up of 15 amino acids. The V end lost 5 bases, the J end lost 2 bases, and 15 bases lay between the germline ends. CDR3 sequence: CASSTPVQGNYGYTF. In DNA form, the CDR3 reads TGCGCCAGCAGCACCCCGGTACAGGGAAACTATGGCTACACCTTC.

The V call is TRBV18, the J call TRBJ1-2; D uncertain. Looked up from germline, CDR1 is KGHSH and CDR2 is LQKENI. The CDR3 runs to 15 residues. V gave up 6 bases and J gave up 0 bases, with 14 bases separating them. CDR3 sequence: CASSDRAGTNYGYTF. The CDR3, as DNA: TGTGCCAGCTCGGACCGGGCGGGGACTAACTATGGCTACACCTTC. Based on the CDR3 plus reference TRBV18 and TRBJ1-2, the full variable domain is NAGVMQNPRHLVRRRGQEARLRCSPMKGHSHVYWYRQLPEEGLKFMVYLQKENIIDESGMPKERFSAEFPKEGPSILRIQQVVRGDSAAYFCASSDRAGTNYGYTFGSGTRLTVV.

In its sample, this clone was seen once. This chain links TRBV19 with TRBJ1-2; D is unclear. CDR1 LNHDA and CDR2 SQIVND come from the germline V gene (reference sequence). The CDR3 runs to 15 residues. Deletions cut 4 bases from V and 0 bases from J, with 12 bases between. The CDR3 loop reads CASSNQAQANYGYTF. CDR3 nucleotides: TGTGCCAGTAGTAACCAGGCCCAAGCTAACTATGGCTACACCTTC. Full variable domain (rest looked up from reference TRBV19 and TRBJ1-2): DGGITQSPKYLFRKEGQNVTLSCEQNLNHDAMYWYRQDPGQGLRLIYYSQIVNDFQKGDIAEGYSVSREKKESFPLTVTSAQKNPTAFYLCASSNQAQANYGYTFGSGTRLTVV.

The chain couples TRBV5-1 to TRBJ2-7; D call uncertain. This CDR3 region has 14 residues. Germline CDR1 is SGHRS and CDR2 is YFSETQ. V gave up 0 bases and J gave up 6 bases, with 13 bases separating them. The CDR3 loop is CASSLDPGSSEQYF. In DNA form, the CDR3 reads TGCGCCAGCAGCTTGGATCCCGGTTCGTCCGAGCAGTACTTC.

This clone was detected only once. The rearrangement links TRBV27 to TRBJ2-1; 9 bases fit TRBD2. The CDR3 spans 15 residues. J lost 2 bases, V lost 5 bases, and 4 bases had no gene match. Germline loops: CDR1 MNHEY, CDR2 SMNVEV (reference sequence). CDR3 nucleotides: TGTGCCAGCAGTGGTCTAGCGGGAACCTACAATGAGCAGTTCTTC. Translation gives CASSGLAGTYNEQFF.

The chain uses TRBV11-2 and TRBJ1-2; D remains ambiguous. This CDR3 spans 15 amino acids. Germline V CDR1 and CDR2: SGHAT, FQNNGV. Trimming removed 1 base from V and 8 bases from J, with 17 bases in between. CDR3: CASSLAPGAGRGYTF. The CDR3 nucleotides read TGTGCCAGCAGCTTAGCCCCCGGAGCTGGTCGGGGCTACACCTTC.

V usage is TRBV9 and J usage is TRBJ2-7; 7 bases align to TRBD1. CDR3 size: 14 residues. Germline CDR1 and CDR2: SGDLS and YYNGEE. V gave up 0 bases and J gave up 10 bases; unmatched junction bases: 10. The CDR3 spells CASSVGQGSLFQYF. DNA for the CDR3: TGTGCCAGCAGCGTAGGACAGGGATCCCTTTTTCAGTACTTC. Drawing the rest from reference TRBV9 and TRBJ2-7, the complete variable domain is DSGVTQTPKHLITATGQRVTLRCSPRSGDLSVYWYQQSLDQGLQFLIQYYNGEERAKGNILERFSAQQFPDLHSELNLSSLELGDSALYFCASSVGQGSLFQYFGPGTRLTVT.

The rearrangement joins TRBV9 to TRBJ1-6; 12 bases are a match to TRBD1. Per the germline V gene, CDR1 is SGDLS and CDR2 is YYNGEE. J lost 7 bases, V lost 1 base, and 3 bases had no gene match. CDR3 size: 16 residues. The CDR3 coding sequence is TGTGCCAGCAGCGTAACCGGGACAGGGGGCAATTCACCCCTCCACTTT. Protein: CASSVTGTGGNSPLHF. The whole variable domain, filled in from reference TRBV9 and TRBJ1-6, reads DSGVTQTPKHLITATGQRVTLRCSPRSGDLSVYWYQQSLDQGLQFLIQYYNGEERAKGNILERFSAQQFPDLHSELNLSSLELGDSALYFCASSVTGTGGNSPLHFGNGTRLTVT.

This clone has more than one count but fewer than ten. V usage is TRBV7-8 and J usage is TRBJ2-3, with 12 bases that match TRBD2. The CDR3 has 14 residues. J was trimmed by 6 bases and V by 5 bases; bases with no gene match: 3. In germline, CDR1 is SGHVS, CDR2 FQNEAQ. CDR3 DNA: TGTGCCAGCAGCCTCGGGACTAGCGGGGATACGCAGTATTTT. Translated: CASSLGTSGDTQYF.

CDR3 sequence reads: CASSRGTDEKLFF. CDR3 DNA: TGCGCCAGCAGCCGCGGGACAGATGAAAAACTGTTTTTT. The gene calls are TRBV5-1 and TRBJ1-4; 7 nucleotides align to TRBD1. Germline V gene data show CDR1 as SGHRS and CDR2 as YFSETQ. This CDR3 has 13 residues. Trimming took 4 bases from V and 6 from J; bases not matched to a gene: 3.

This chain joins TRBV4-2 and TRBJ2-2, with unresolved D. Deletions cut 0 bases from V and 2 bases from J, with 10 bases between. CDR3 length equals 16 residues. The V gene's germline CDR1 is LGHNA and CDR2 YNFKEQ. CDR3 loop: CASSQDSAGNTGELFF. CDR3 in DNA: TGTGCCAGCAGCCAAGACTCGGCAGGAAACACCGGGGAGCTGTTTTTT.

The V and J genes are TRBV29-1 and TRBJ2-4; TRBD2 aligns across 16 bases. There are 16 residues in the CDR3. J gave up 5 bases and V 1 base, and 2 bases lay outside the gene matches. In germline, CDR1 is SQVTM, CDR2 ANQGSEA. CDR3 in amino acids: CSVEGGTSGRENIQYF. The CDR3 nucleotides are TGCAGCGTTGAAGGGGGGACTAGCGGGAGGGAAAACATTCAGTACTTC.